This T cell receptor (beta chain) was recorded in a study of regulatory T cells in long-lasting Graves disease. Study conclusions and caveats: Analyses excluded thyroid tissue, covering peripheral blood alone. Persistent Graves' patients showed a TCR diversity that was lower than that of newly diagnosed ones.

Time point: newly diagnosed GD, antithyroid drugs for less than 3 months. Following extraction of RNA from PBMCs, that RNA was used to make the TCR library. Germline V CDR1 and CDR2: SGHDN, FVKESK. V lost 5 bases to trimming and J lost 5 bases; unmatched junction nucleotides: 9. The CDR3 is 15 amino acids. The authors built TCR beta libraries using iRepertoire HTBI primers and Arm-PCR of CDR3 regions. TCRdb re-analysed the multiplex PCR reads in MiXCR, keeping a single row per CDR3 protein. Here the sample spans about 400,000 distinct CDR3 sequences, 15% to 20% being singletons. On this clonotype itself: No antigen is known for it.

The sample was also linked to a second study, of T cells in Graves' hyperthyroidism and ophthalmopathy. In that study: HTBI primers were the set used in a first-round RT-PCR of the TCR CDR3. Progression to ophthalmopathy was predicted a median of roughly seven months early.

This TCR was recovered from a woman between 18 and 29 years old with Graves disease. Sequences were derived from peripheral blood mononuclear cells (PBMCs), sampled at new diagnosis, from a patient treated with antithyroid drugs. The gene calls are TRBV14 and TRBJ2-1; 7 nucleotides align to TRBD2. CDR3 loop: CASSTRGTTHNEQFF. In nucleotides, the CDR3 is TGTGCCAGCAGCACCCGAGGGACTACCCACAATGAGCAGTTCTTC.